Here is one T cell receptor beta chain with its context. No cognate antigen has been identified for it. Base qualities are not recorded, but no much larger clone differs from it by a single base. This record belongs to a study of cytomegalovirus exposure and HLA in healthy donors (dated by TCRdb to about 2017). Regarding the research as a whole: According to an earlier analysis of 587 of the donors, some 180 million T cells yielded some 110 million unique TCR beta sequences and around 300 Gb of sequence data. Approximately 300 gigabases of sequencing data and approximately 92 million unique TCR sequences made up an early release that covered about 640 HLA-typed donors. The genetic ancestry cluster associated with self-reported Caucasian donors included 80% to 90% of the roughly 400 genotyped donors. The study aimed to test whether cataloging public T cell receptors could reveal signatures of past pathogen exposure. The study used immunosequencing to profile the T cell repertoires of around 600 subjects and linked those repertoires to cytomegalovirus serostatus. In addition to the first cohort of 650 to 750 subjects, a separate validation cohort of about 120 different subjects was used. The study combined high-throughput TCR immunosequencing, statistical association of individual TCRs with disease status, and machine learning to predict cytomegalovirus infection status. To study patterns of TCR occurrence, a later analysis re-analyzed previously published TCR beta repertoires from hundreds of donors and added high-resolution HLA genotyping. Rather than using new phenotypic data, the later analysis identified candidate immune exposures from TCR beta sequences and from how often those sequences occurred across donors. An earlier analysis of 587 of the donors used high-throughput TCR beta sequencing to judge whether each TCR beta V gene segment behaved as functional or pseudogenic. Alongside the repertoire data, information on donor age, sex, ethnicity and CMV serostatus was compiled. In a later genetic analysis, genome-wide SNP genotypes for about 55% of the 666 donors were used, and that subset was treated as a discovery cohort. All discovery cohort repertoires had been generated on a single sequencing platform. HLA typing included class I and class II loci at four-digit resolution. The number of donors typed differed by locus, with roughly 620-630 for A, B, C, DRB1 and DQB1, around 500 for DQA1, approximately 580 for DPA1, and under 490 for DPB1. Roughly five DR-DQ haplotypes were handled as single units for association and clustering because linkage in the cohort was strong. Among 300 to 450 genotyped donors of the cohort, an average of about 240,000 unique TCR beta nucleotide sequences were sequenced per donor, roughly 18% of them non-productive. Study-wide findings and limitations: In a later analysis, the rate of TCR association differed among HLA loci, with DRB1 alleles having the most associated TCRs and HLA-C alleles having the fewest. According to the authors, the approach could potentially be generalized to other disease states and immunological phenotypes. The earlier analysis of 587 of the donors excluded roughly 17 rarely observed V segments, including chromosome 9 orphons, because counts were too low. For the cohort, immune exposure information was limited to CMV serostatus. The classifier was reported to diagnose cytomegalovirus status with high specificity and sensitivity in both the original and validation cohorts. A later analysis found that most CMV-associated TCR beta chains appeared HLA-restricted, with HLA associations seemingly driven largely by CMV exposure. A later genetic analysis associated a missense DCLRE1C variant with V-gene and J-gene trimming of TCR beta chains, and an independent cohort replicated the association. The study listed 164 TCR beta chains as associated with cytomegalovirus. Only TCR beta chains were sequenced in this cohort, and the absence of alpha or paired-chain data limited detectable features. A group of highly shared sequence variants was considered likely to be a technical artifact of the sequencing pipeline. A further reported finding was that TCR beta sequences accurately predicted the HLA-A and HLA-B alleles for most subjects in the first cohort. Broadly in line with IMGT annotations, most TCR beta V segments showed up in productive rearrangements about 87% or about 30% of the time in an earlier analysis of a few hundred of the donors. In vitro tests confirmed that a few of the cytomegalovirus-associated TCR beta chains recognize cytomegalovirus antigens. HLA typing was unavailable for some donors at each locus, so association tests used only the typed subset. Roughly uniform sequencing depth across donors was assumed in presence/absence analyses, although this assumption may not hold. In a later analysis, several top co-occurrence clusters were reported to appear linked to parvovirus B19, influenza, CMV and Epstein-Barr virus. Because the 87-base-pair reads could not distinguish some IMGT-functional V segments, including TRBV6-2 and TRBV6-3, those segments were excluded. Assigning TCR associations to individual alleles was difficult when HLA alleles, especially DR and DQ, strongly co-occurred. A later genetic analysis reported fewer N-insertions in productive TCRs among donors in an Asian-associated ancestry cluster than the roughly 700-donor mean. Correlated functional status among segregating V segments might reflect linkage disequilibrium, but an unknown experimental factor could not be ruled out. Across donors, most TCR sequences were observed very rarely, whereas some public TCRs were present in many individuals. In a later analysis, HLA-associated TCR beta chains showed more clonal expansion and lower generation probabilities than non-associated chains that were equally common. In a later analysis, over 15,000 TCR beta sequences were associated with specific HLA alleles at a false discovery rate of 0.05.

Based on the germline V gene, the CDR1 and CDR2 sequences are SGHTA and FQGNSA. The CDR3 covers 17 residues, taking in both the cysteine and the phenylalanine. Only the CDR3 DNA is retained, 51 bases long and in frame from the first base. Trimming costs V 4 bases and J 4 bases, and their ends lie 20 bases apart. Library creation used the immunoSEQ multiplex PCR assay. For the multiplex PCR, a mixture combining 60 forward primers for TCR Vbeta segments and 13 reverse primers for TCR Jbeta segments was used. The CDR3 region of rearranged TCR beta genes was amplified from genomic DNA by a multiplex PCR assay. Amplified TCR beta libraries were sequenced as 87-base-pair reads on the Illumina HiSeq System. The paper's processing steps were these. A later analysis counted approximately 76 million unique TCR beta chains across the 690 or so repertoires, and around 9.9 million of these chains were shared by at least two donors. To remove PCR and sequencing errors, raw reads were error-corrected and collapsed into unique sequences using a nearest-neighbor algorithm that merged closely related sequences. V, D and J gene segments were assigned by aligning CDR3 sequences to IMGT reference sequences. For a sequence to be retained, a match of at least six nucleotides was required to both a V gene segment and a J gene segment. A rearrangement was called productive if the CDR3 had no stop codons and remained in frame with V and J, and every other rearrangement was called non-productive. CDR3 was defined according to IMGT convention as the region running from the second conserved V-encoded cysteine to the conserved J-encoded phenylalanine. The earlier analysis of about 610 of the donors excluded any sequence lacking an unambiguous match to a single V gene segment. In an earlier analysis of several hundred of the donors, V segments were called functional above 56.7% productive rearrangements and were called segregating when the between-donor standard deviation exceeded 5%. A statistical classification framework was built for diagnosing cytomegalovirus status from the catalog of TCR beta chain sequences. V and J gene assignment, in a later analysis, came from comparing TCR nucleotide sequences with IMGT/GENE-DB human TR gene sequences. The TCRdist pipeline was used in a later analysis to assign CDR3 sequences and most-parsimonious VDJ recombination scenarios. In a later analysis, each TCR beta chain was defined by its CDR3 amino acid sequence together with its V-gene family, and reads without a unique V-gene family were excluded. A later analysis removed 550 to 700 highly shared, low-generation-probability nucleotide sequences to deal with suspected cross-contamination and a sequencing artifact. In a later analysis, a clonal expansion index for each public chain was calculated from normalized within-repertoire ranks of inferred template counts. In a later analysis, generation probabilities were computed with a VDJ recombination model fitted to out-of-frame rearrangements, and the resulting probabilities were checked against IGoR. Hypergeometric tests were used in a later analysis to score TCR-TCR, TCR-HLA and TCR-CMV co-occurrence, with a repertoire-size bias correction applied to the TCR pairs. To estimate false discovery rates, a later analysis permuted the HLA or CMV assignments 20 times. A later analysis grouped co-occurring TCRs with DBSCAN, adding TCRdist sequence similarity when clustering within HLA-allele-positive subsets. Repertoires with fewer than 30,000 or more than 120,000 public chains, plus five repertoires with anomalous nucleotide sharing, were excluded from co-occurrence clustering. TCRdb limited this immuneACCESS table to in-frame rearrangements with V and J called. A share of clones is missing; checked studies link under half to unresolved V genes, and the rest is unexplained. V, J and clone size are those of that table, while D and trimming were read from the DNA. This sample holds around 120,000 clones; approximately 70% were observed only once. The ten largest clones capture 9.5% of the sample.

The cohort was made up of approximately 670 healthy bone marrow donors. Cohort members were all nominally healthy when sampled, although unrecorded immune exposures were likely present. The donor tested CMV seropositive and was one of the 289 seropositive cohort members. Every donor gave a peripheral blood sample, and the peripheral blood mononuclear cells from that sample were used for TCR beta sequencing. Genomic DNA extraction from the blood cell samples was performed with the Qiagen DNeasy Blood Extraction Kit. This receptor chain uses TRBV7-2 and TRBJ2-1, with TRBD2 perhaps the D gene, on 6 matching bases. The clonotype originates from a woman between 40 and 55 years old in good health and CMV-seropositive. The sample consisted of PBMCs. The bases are TGTGCCAGCAGCTATACCGTCGGTAGCGGCCATTACAATGAGCAGTTCTTC. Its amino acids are CASSYTVGSGHYNEQFF.